The clone carrying this TCR beta chain was counted between two and nine times. This entry is derived from a study of T cells in Graves' hyperthyroidism and ophthalmopathy. On the study more broadly: Initial diagnosis, before any treatment, was when peripheral blood was collected.

V lost 6 bases and J lost 9; bases outside the gene matches: 4. Per germline, CDR1 MNHNS and CDR2 SASEGT. This CDR3 has 11 residues. It was RNA transcripts that yielded the amplified TCR beta CDR3 regions. HTBI primers were used for first-round RT-PCR of the TCR CDR3. TCRdb itself ran the multiplex PCR reads through MiXCR, one entry per CDR3 protein. In the table there are about 640,000 distinct CDR3 sequences, about a fifth of which are singletons. Input material: blood. The TCR was taken from a man aged 25 to 40 with Graves' ophthalmopathy. V usage is TRBV6-1 and J usage is TRBJ2-7; 8 bases agree with TRBD1. CDR3 sequence (DNA): TGTGCCAGCAGAGGACAGGGTACGCAGTACTTC. Encoded protein: CASRGQGTQYF.